A single T cell receptor (beta chain) is shown here with its context. Its antigen is currently unknown. The assay was immunoSEQ multiplex PCR, and TCRdb's table has in-frame clones only and misses some. The sample lists 60,000 to 100,000 clones; roughly 90% were seen once. The sample is drawn from a study of T cell responses to AZD1222 COVID-19 vaccine. Study results and limitations: Sampling captured repertoires only after the peak T cell response.

The CDR3 loop spans 16 amino acids. Looked up from germline, CDR1 is SGHVS and CDR2 is FNYEAQ. V lost 0 bases and J lost 9, with 21 bases in between. This clonotype was obtained from an adult in good health. V gene TRBV7-6 combines with J gene TRBJ2-7; D tentatively reads TRBD1 or TRBD2 (5 bases each). The input for sequencing was peripheral blood, taken on day 0 of AZD1222 vaccination. The CDR3 DNA reads as TGTGCCAGCAGCTTAGCGCGAGGAAAAGGGACCCAGGGGCAGTACTTC. Protein sequence: CASSLARGKGTQGQYF.